This T cell receptor beta chain was profiled in a study of blood T cell repertoires in COVID-19. Study summary: Donors in the United States, Italy and Spain gave samples during acute or convalescent COVID-19.

Participant age was 18 to 89 years, and participants resided in fewer than 30 US areas. What the recovered Cohort 3 donors had was two negative PCRs, clearance, or symptom resolution. Data came from immunoSEQ multiplex PCR; TCRdb stores just in-frame clones and leaves some out. In the table there are about 370,000 clones, over 75% of which are singletons. This clone was counted a single time. The material sequenced was PBMCs or T cells enriched from blood (not recorded which). This clonotype was obtained from a man aged 18 to 30 who had recovered from COVID-19.

This CDR3 reads CASSPLFAGGVTREQYF. CDR3 sequence (DNA): TGTGCCAGCAGCCCCCTTTTTGCGGGTGGAGTAACTCGGGAGCAGTACTTC. The rearrangement uses TRBV14 and TRBJ2-7; D may be TRBD2 (5 bases). The V end was cut by 4 bases, the J end by 7 bases, with 26 bases between. Germline-derived CDR1 and CDR2 are SGHDN and FVKESK. CDR3 length equals 17 residues. Variable domain in full (rest from reference TRBV14 and TRBJ2-7): EAGVTQFPSHSVIEKGQTVTLRCDPISGHDNLYWYRRVMGKEIKFLLHFVKESKQDESGMPNNRFLAERTGGTYSTLKVQPAELEDSGVYFCASSPLFAGGVTREQYFGPGTRLTVT.